Following are 30 T cell receptor beta chains from one sample sequenced in a study of T cells in Graves' hyperthyroidism and ophthalmopathy. RNA transcripts provided the source from which TCR beta CDR3 regions were amplified. During a first-round RT-PCR of the TCR CDR3, the HTBI primer set was used. MiXCR was run by TCRdb on the multiplex PCR reads, yielding one entry per CDR3 protein. The sample carries a few hundred thousand distinct CDR3 sequences, roughly 13% recorded once. The sequenced sample was blood. The receptors stem from a woman aged 18 to 35 with Graves' hyperthyroidism.

This clonotype was seen a few times. This rearrangement joins TRBV11-3 to TRBJ2-1; TRBD2 matches at 8 bases. The J segment lost 0 bases and the V segment lost 5 bases, leaving 12 bases of the junction unmatched. The CDR3 runs 18 residues. In germline, CDR1 is SGHNT, CDR2 YENEEA. CDR3 residues: CASSASGGESLSYNEQFF. The CDR3 DNA reads as TGTGCCAGCAGCGCCTCCGGGGGGGAATCTCTCTCCTACAATGAGCAGTTCTTC.

This clonotype was seen at least ten times. The rearrangement links TRBV7-9 to TRBJ2-5; 7 positions agree with TRBD2. The CDR3 has 16 residues. V lost 0 bases and J lost 0; bases outside the gene matches: 4. CDR1 SEHNR and CDR2 FQNEAQ come from the germline V gene (reference sequence). CDR3 in DNA: TGTGCCAGCAGCTTAGCGGGGGGGAGGTACCAAGAGACCCAGTACTTC. Residues: CASSLAGGRYQETQYF.

This clonotype was seen many times. The CDR3 protein is CASSSRLAGGKETQYF. The CDR3 DNA reads as TGTGCCAGCAGCTCTAGACTAGCGGGGGGCAAAGAGACCCAGTACTTC. The rearrangement joins TRBV7-3 to TRBJ2-5; TRBD2 agrees at 13 bases. Germline V CDR1 and CDR2: SGHTA, FQGTGA. J lost 3 bases, V lost 4 bases, and 5 bases had no gene match. CDR3 length: 16 amino acids.

This chain links TRBV4-2 with TRBJ1-6; no definite D call. The CDR3 totals 16 residues. Germline V lookup: CDR1 LGHNA, CDR2 YNFKEQ. Trimming took off 4 bases at V and 6 bases at J, with 16 bases between the two ends. Here the CDR3 reads CASSPGVGSRNSPLHF. The CDR3 bases are TGTGCCAGCAGCCCAGGAGTGGGCAGCCGTAATTCACCCCTCCACTTT.

This clonotype was recorded at least ten times. The gene calls are TRBV28 and TRBJ2-7; 8 positions agree with TRBD2. CDR1 is MDHEN and CDR2 is SYDVKM in the germline V gene. After removal of 4 bases from V and 3 bases from J, the junction contained 8 bases not matched to a gene. The CDR3 extends over 15 amino acids. CDR3 amino acids: CASSSAAGDLYEQYF. The CDR3, as DNA: TGTGCCAGCAGTTCAGCAGCGGGAGACCTCTACGAGCAGTACTTC.

In this sample, this clonotype turned up many times. The chain combines TRBV7-2 with TRBJ2-2, with D perhaps being TRBD1 or TRBD2 (5 bases each). CDR3 size: 13 residues. V lost 4 bases to trimming and J lost 10 bases, with 13 bases between them. CDR1 and CDR2 (germline): SGHTA, FQGNSA. Written as DNA, the CDR3 is TGTGCCAGCAGCTGGCCAGGGAGCCCGGAGCTGTTTTTT. It translates to CASSWPGSPELFF.

This clonotype was picked up a small number of times. The rearrangement uses TRBV7-9 and TRBJ1-1, with D uncertain. The V end was cut by 5 bases, the J end by 0 bases, with 13 bases between. Germline V gene data show CDR1 as SEHNR and CDR2 as FQNEAQ (reference sequence). The CDR3 loop spans 15 amino acids. This CDR3 reads CASSPGRIMNTEAFF. CDR3 sequence (DNA): TGTGCCAGCAGCCCCGGACGGATTATGAACACTGAAGCTTTCTTT.

This clonotype occurred a few times. V gene TRBV6-1 combines with J gene TRBJ2-7, with 12 bases lining up with TRBD1. With 4 bases clipped from V and 2 bases from J, the junction kept 6 bases outside the gene matches. The germline CDR1 and CDR2 sequences are MNHNS and SASEGT. The CDR3 loop spans 16 amino acids. As DNA, the CDR3 is TGTGCCAGCAGTGGAGTCCGGGACAGGGGGCCCTACGAGCAGTACTTC. This translates into CASSGVRDRGPYEQYF.

This clonotype showed up many times. The chain carries TRBV20-1 and TRBJ2-3, with 8 bases aligning to TRBD1. Trimming took 7 bases from V and 6 from J; bases not matched to a gene: 6. Germline CDR1 and CDR2: DFQATT and SNEGSKA (reference sequence). CDR3 length equals 12 residues. CDR3 sequence (DNA): TGCAGTGTCACGGACAGGGTGGATACGCAGTATTTT. The encoded protein is CSVTDRVDTQYF.

This clonotype was seen a few times. The rearrangement joins TRBV7-9 to TRBJ2-7, with 9 nucleotides matching TRBD1. V shed 5 bases, J shed 5 bases, and the junction held 4 bases outside the gene matches. The CDR3 spans 13 residues. Germline lookup yields CDR1 SEHNR and CDR2 FQNEAQ (reference sequence). The CDR3 region has the DNA TGTGCCAGCAGCCCGACAGGGGGGGACGAGCAGTACTTC. Its translation: CASSPTGGDEQYF.

Many counts were recorded for this clonotype. The J gene is TRBJ2-5, the V gene TRBV12-3 or TRBV12-4; no clear D. The germline V and J ends were trimmed by 3 bases and 5 bases, with 16 bases remaining between them. The length of the CDR3 is 15 residues. The DNA for the CDR3 is TGTGCCAGCAGTTTTTCCTCACCAATTTACGAGACCCAGTACTTC. This sequence encodes CASSFSSPIYETQYF.

This clonotype has a count of ten or more. Here the CDR3 reads CSVSVLQGTTEAFF. Here the CDR3 DNA reads TGCAGCGTTTCCGTTTTACAGGGTACGACTGAAGCTTTCTTT. The rearrangement uses TRBV29-1 and TRBJ1-1, with D possibly TRBD1 on 6 matching bases. V gave up 5 bases and J gave up 5 bases, with 18 bases separating them. In germline, CDR1 is SQVTM, CDR2 ANQGSEA. The CDR3 sequence is 14 residues long. Supplemented by reference TRBV29-1 and TRBJ1-1, the full variable domain reads SAVISQKPSRDICQRGTSLTIQCQVDSQVTMMFWYRQQPGQSLTLIATANQGSEATYESGFVIDKFPISRPNLTFSTLTVSNMSPEDSSIYLCSVSVLQGTTEAFFGQGTRLTVV.

The chain uses TRBV18 and TRBJ1-2; D gene unclear. V was trimmed by 6 bases and J by 8 bases, leaving 25 bases between them. CDR1 KGHSH and CDR2 LQKENI come from the germline V gene. The CDR3 loop spans 16 amino acids. DNA for the CDR3: TGTGCCAGCTCCCTCGAAAGGACCCCTTGGGTGAACGGCTACACCTTC. Translated, it gives CASSLERTPWVNGYTF.

This clonotype came up many times. The rearrangement joins TRBV7-2 to TRBJ2-7; 10 nucleotides line up with TRBD2. Germline V gene sequence: CDR1 SGHTA, CDR2 FQGNSA. The CDR3 loop spans 15 amino acids. Losses at the gene ends were 5 bases for V and 2 bases for J; bases not matched to a gene: 6. CDR3 in amino acids: CASSARTSGTYEQYF. CDR3 sequence (DNA): TGTGCCAGCAGCGCCCGGACTAGCGGCACCTACGAGCAGTACTTC.

This clonotype was picked up many times. The chain links TRBV6-5 to TRBJ1-5, with D possibly matching TRBD1 (5 bases). CDR1 and CDR2 (germline): MNHEY, SVGAGI. The CDR3 has 17 residues. The V and J ends lost 1 base and 6 bases respectively, with 19 bases between them. The CDR3 coding sequence is TGTGCCAGCAGTTACTGGGGTCAGGGTGACGGAGGTCAGCCCCAGCATTTT. This codes for CASSYWGQGDGGQPQHF.

This clonotype occurred many times. This chain links TRBV2 with TRBJ1-6; a weak D match, TRBD1 (5 bases). There are 15 residues in the CDR3. Trimming took 4 bases from V and 8 from J, leaving 15 bases between them. Germline V gene sequence: CDR1 SNHLY, CDR2 FYNNEI. CDR3 DNA sequence: TGTGCCAGCAGTGTTCCGAGACAGTCAGATTCACCCCTCCACTTT. The encoded protein is CASSVPRQSDSPLHF. The full variable domain, with the rest looked up from reference TRBV2 and TRBJ1-6, is EPEVTQTPSHQVTQMGQEVILRCVPISNHLYFYWYRQILGQKVEFLVSFYNNEISEKSEIFDDQFSVERPDGSNFTLKIRSTKLEDSAMYFCASSVPRQSDSPLHFGNGTRLTVT.

This clonotype has more than one count but fewer than ten. J is TRBJ2-7 and V is TRBV20-1, with D uncertain. There are 13 residues in the CDR3. CDR1 and CDR2 (germline): DFQATT, SNEGSKA (reference sequence). V gave up 7 bases and J gave up 4 bases, with 17 bases separating them. In nucleotides, the CDR3 is TGCAGTGACGGACCCCGTAACCAATACGAGCAGTACTTC. Translation: CSDGPRNQYEQYF.

This clonotype was found many times. The chain links TRBV18 to TRBJ1-1; weak D call: TRBD1 (5 bases). The germline V gene encodes CDR1 KGHSH and CDR2 LQKENI. V dropped 2 bases and J dropped 6 bases, with 7 bases sitting between them. This CDR3 is built from 12 residues. CDR3 protein: CASSPAGPEAFF. DNA of the CDR3: TGTGCCAGCTCACCAGCGGGGCCTGAAGCTTTCTTT.

The chain combines TRBV28 with TRBJ1-4, with D tentatively TRBD1 (5 bases). Germline V gene lookup returns CDR1 MDHEN and CDR2 SYDVKM. The V gene lost 6 bases and the J gene lost 2 bases, with 16 bases spanning the gap. The CDR3 covers 16 residues. The CDR3, as DNA: TGTGCCAGCAGACCTACGGACACCGACACTAATGAAAAACTGTTTTTT. Residues: CASRPTDTDTNEKLFF.

This clonotype came up many times. The V gene is TRBV2, the J gene TRBJ2-7; D uncertain. The CDR3 spans 11 residues. V dropped 8 bases and J dropped 5 bases, with 10 bases sitting between them. Germline loops: CDR1 SNHLY, CDR2 FYNNEI. In DNA, the CDR3 is TGTGCCAGCGCCCTTGGACACGAGCAGTACTTC. Protein: CASALGHEQYF.

This clonotype was seen many times. The chain uses TRBV3-1 and TRBJ2-1; no definite D call. V lost 2 bases, J lost 6 bases, and 8 bases lay in between. The length of the CDR3 is 13 residues. Germline loops: CDR1 LGHDT, CDR2 YNNKEL (reference sequence). The DNA of the CDR3 is TGTGCCAGCAGCCAACATAGGTTCAATGAGCAGTTCTTC. It is translated as CASSQHRFNEQFF.

The sample holds many counts of this clonotype. This chain connects TRBV6-1 to TRBJ1-1; D perhaps matches TRBD1 (5 bases). The germline V gene has CDR1 MNHNS and CDR2 SASEGT. Trimming took off 7 bases at V and 3 bases at J, with 21 bases between the two ends. This CDR3 is built from 16 residues. The CDR3 nucleotides are TGTGCCAGCATAAAGGCGGAGAGGGGCGAGGACACTGAAGCTTTCTTT. Protein product: CASIKAERGEDTEAFF.

Only a few counts were recorded for this clonotype. The J gene is TRBJ1-2, the V gene TRBV28, with a tentative D call TRBD1 (6 bases). Trimming shortened V by 5 bases and J by 4 bases, and 17 bases separated the two germline ends. Per the germline V gene, CDR1 is MDHEN and CDR2 is SYDVKM. CDR3 length: 15 residues. The CDR3 DNA follows: TGTGCCAGCAGTACTCGTCAGGGGTTTCGCTATGGCTACACCTTC. This gives the protein CASSTRQGFRYGYTF.

This clonotype showed up just a few times. The chain is built from TRBV4-2 and TRBJ2-7; the match to TRBD2 covers 8 bases. The germline CDR1 and CDR2 sequences are LGHNA and YNFKEQ. V shed 4 bases and J 7 bases; nucleotides not matched to a gene: 12. The CDR3 runs 15 residues. The CDR3 spells CASSPSGGGSFEQYF. CDR3 DNA sequence: TGTGCCAGCAGCCCCTCGGGGGGGGGTTCGTTTGAGCAGTACTTC.

This clonotype was seen ten or more times. The chain combines TRBV7-2 with TRBJ2-1; D is undetermined. This CDR3 has 11 residues. V lost 3 bases and J 9 bases, leaving 6 bases between the germline ends. Germline CDR1 and CDR2: SGHTA and FQGNSA. The DNA for the CDR3 is TGTGCCAGCAGCTTGACTGGTGAGCAGTTCTTC. Protein: CASSLTGEQFF.

This clonotype turned up a few times. The chain couples TRBV7-9 to TRBJ1-5; D gene uncertain. Trimming took off 5 bases at V and 1 base at J, with 12 bases between the two ends. Germline V gene sequence: CDR1 SEHNR, CDR2 FQNEAQ (reference sequence). The CDR3 contains 15 residues. The CDR3, as DNA: TGTGCCAGCAGCCCCGGATCTGGGAGCAATCAGCCCCAGCATTTT. Amino acids: CASSPGSGSNQPQHF.

The chain employs TRBV20-1 and TRBJ2-2, with 9 bases fitting TRBD1. The germline V gene encodes CDR1 DFQATT and CDR2 SNEGSKA (reference sequence). J gave up 4 bases and V 6 bases, and 9 bases lay outside the gene matches. The CDR3 has 15 residues. CDR3 loop: CSAALGTGITGELFF. CDR3 sequence (DNA): TGCAGTGCAGCCCTAGGGACAGGGATCACCGGGGAGCTGTTTTTT.

This clonotype was counted a few times. This sequence joins TRBV6-1 and TRBJ2-2, with a weak D call TRBD1 (6 bases). The CDR3 has 13 amino acids. The V gene lost 6 bases and the J gene lost 8 bases, with 13 bases spanning the gap. Germline V gene data show CDR1 as MNHNS and CDR2 as SASEGT. CDR3 loop: CASRRGTTGELFF. Here the CDR3 DNA reads TGTGCCAGCAGAAGGGGGACAACGGGGGAGCTGTTTTTT.

There are many counts of this clonotype. J is TRBJ2-1 and V is TRBV18; perhaps TRBD1 as D (5 bases). Between the trimmed V and J ends, which lost 0 bases and 6 bases, there was a span of 6 bases. The CDR3 extends over 13 amino acids. The germline V gene has CDR1 KGHSH and CDR2 LQKENI. The CDR3 region is CASSPPGANEQFF. For the CDR3, the DNA is TGTGCCAGCTCACCACCAGGGGCCAATGAGCAGTTCTTC.

This chain joins TRBV4-1 and TRBJ1-3; a weak D match, TRBD1 (6 bases). Trimming took 3 bases from V and 2 from J, leaving 17 bases between them. The germline gives CDR1 MGHRA, CDR2 YSYEKL. The CDR3 extends over 17 amino acids. The CDR3 loop reads CASSQGPRGVAGNTIYF. In nucleotides, the CDR3 is TGCGCCAGCAGCCAGGGACCTAGGGGGGTCGCTGGAAACACCATATATTTT.